This TCR beta chain came from a study of chemoradiotherapy in HPV16-positive cancers. Repertoires were generated with immunoSEQ multiplex PCR, while TCRdb's copy carries only in-frame clones and drops some. The sample carries approximately 1,800 clones, roughly 95% recorded once. The CDR3 is 18 amino acids. Germline CDR1 is LNHDA and CDR2 is SQIVND (reference sequence). V dropped 5 bases and J dropped 0; count of bases not matched to a gene: 13. This receptor was taken from a human donor with HPV-associated anogenital cancer. The source was tumor tissue, collected from a patient who underwent chemoradiotherapy. The V and J genes are TRBV19 and TRBJ2-3; TRBD2 matches at 8 bases. CDR3 coding DNA: TGTGCCAGTAGTGGGGACCTTAGCGGGACTCCAAGCACAGATACGCAGTATTTT. Translation: CASSGDLSGTPSTDTQYF.